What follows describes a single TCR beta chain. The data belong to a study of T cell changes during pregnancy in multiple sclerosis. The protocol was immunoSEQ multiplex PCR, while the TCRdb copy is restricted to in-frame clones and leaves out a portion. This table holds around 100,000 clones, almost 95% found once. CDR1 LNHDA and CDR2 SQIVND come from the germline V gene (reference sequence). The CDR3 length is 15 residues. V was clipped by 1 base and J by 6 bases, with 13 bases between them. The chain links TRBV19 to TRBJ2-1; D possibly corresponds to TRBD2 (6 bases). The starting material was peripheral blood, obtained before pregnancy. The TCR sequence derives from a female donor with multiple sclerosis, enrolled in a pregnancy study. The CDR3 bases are TGTGCCAGTAGTATAGGCGGGATGGGGAGCAATGAGCAGTTCTTC. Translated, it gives CASSIGGMGSNEQFF.